This T cell receptor (beta chain) was observed in a study of T cell repertoires in cytomegalovirus infection. Study-level results: In two of eight donors, the top clonotype was HLA-C-restricted CMV-specific. Totalled public TCR beta family frequency picked out people who carried CMV plus the relevant HLA.

In germline, CDR1 is MNHEY, CDR2 SVGEGT. After removal of 2 bases from V and 2 bases from J, the junction contained 7 bases not matched to a gene. This CDR3 contains 17 residues. The table lists this clonotype with many counts. The antigen is not known. Each CDR3 protein gets one entry after TCRdb re-called the reads with MiXCR. The repertoire includes around 280,000 distinct CDR3 sequences, roughly 13% of them detected once, and about 10% sits in the top ten. This receptor was taken from a human donor in good health (CMV status not recorded). Some clones in this sample may be carry-over from other donors' samples. Specimen: PBMCs. V gene TRBV6-2 or TRBV6-3 combines with J gene TRBJ2-1, with TRBD2 matching 9 bases. CDR3 in amino acids: CASSYDPGLATYNEQFF. The CDR3 bases are TGTGCCAGCAGTTACGACCCGGGACTAGCAACCTACAATGAGCAGTTCTTC.